This T cell receptor (beta chain) is from a study of blood T cell repertoires in COVID-19. Study context: Sites across the United States, Italy and Spain contributed samples from acute and convalescent COVID-19. T cells, B-cell-depleted T cells, or PBMCs provided the cDNA or gDNA that served as material.

This clone was seen only a few times. The CDR3 covers 13 residues. V was clipped by 10 bases and J by 2 bases, with 14 bases between them. Per the germline V gene, CDR1 is ENHRY and CDR2 is SYGVKD. Authors' methods: Reference gene primer amplification gave estimated nucleated cell counts. Libraries were prepared by immunoSEQ multiplex PCR; TCRdb keeps only in-frame clonotypes and omits some of them. V, J and clone size were drawn from that table, and D and trimming were deduced from the DNA. The data contain about 68,000 clones, roughly 84% of them seen just once; the ten biggest clones take up just under 10%.

The sequence was obtained from a woman aged 45-59 years with acute or convalescent COVID-19. The specimen was peripheral blood. This chain joins TRBV10-3 and TRBJ1-2; D gene unclear. As DNA, the CDR3 is TGTGCCAGCCGACGGGGTACAAACTATGGCTACACCTTC. Residues: CASRRGTNYGYTF.